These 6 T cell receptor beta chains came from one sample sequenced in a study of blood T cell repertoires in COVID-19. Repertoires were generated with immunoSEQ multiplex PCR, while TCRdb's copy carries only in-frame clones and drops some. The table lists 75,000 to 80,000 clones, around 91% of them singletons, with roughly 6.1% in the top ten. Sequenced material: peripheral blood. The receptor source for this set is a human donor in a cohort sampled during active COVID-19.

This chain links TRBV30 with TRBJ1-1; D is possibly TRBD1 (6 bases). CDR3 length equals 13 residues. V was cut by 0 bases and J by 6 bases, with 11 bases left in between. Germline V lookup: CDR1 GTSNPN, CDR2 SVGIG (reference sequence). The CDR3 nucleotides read TGTGCCTGGAGTGTACAGGGACGGGCTGAAGCTTTCTTT. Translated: CAWSVQGRAEAFF.

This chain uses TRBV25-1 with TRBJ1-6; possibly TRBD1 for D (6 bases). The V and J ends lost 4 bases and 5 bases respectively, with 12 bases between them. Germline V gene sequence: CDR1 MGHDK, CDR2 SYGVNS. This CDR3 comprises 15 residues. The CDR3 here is CASSVRTANNSPLHF. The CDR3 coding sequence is TGTGCCAGCAGTGTCCGGACAGCTAATAATTCACCCCTCCACTTT.

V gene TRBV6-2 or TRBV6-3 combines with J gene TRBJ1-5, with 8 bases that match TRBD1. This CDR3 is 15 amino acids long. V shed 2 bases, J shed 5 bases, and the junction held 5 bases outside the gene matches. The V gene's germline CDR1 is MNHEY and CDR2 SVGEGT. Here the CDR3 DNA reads TGTGCCAGCAGTTACGCGGGACAGGCCTATCAGCCCCAGCATTTT. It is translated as CASSYAGQAYQPQHF.

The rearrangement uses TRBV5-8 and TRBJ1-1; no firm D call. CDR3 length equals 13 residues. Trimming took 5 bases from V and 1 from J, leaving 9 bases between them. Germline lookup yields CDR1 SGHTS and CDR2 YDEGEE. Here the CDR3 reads CASRRDQNTEAFF. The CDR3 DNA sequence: TGTGCCAGCAGGAGGGATCAGAACACTGAAGCTTTCTTT.

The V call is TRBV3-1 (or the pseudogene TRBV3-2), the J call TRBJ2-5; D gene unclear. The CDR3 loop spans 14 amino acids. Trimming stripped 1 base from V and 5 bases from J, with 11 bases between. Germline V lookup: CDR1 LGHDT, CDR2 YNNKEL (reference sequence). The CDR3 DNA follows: TGTGCCAGCAGCCAAGGGGTCCTCGGGGAGACCCAGTACTTC. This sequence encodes CASSQGVLGETQYF.

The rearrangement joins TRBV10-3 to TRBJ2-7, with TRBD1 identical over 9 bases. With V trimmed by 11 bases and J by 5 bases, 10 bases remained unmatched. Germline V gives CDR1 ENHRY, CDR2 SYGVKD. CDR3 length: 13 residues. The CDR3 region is CAFRTGDIHEQYF. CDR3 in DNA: TGTGCCTTTCGGACAGGGGATATCCACGAGCAGTACTTC.